What follows are 8 T cell receptor beta chains derived from one specimen sequenced in a study of cytomegalovirus exposure and HLA in healthy donors. PCR involved 60 Vbeta and 13 Jbeta primers. Sequencing was performed with immunoSEQ multiplex PCR; in TCRdb, only in-frame clones are kept and a portion is missing. In the table there are 150,000 or so clones, roughly 72% of which are singletons. The sequenced sample consisted of PBMCs. Receptor source: a male donor in good health and CMV-seronegative.

The chain recombines TRBV9 with TRBJ2-1, with D possibly TRBD2 on 5 matching bases. Germline CDR1 is SGDLS and CDR2 is YYNGEE. The germline V and J ends were trimmed by 4 bases and 9 bases, with 20 bases remaining between them. This CDR3 spans 15 amino acids. The CDR3 reads CASSSTGVGEGEQFF. CDR3 sequence (DNA): TGTGCCAGCAGCTCCACGGGCGTTGGAGAGGGTGAGCAGTTCTTC.

Of note for this clone: The junction differs from germline at one of its ends, possibly a read error. In DNA form, the CDR3 reads TGTTCCAGCAGCTTAAGCGGAGGGGCCTTGGCGCAGCCCCAGCATTTT. Translation gives CSSSLSGGALAQPQHF. The chain has TRBV7-9 and TRBJ1-5, with TRBD1 as a possible D gene (5 bases). Germline lookup yields CDR1 SEHNR and CDR2 FQNEAQ (reference sequence). This CDR3 comprises 16 residues.

The chain is built from TRBV27 and TRBJ1-2, with TRBD1 matching over 7 bases. V dropped 3 bases and J dropped 5; count of bases not matched to a gene: 9. This CDR3 region has 15 residues. Germline CDR1 reads MNHEY; CDR2 reads SMNVEV (reference sequence). CDR3 amino acids: CASSFLQGLYYGYTF. The DNA for the CDR3 is TGTGCCAGCAGTTTTTTACAGGGGCTTTATTATGGCTACACCTTC.

This clone was counted only a few times. V is TRBV28 and J is TRBJ1-1; D is unclear. Trimming pared 7 bases from V and 11 bases from J, leaving 11 bases between. CDR3 length: 10 residues. Germline CDR1 MDHEN, CDR2 SYDVKM. The CDR3 bases are TGTGCCAGCACGGGAGGACGGGCTTTCTTT. Translated, it gives CASTGGRAFF. Supplemented by reference TRBV28 and TRBJ1-1, the full variable domain reads DVKVTQSSRYLVKRTGEKVFLECVQDMDHENMFWYRQDPGLGLRLIYFSYDVKMKEKGDIPEGYSVSREKKERFSLILESASTNQTSMYLCASTGGRAFFGQGTRLTVV.

The chain is built from TRBV19 and TRBJ1-1; tentative D call: TRBD1 (6 bases). Germline CDR1 and CDR2: LNHDA and SQIVND (reference sequence). The CDR3 spans 14 residues. Trimming removed 5 bases at V and 1 base at J, with 11 bases between. The CDR3 sequence: CASSQLTGNTEAFF. The CDR3 DNA follows: TGTGCCAGTAGTCAACTGACAGGGAACACTGAAGCTTTCTTT.

The chain recombines TRBV9 with TRBJ2-6, with 11 bases that match TRBD2. V lost 0 bases, J lost 1 base, and 9 bases stayed unmatched. The CDR3 covers 20 residues. Germline CDR1 SGDLS, CDR2 YYNGEE. CDR3 loop: CASSVGALAGALSGANVLTF. In DNA, the CDR3 is TGTGCCAGCAGCGTAGGGGCACTAGCGGGGGCGTTATCTGGGGCCAACGTCCTGACTTTC.

The rearrangement links TRBV4-3 to TRBJ2-6, with 11 nucleotides matching TRBD2. J was trimmed by 4 bases and V by 0 bases; bases with no gene match: 8. There are 19 residues in the CDR3. CDR1 and CDR2 (germline): LGHNA, YSLEER. CDR3 residues: CASSQEGTSGLWGANVLTF. CDR3 bases: TGCGCCAGCAGCCAAGAAGGGACTAGCGGCCTTTGGGGGGCCAACGTCCTGACTTTC.

The chain carries TRBV10-3 and TRBJ2-2; 10 nucleotides line up with TRBD2. This CDR3 spans 15 amino acids. Germline CDR1 is ENHRY and CDR2 is SYGVKD. The V and J ends lost 10 bases and 7 bases, in that order; junction bases with no gene match: 12. The CDR3 sequence is CANSGTSEYGGELFF. The CDR3 DNA is TGTGCCAACTCCGGGACTAGCGAGTACGGCGGGGAGCTGTTTTTT.